The clone carrying this TCR beta chain was seen a handful of times. Its cognate antigen is unknown. The CDR3 length is 20 residues. Germline lookup yields CDR1 SGHRS and CDR2 YFSETQ. The J segment lost 0 bases and the V segment lost 0 bases, leaving 14 bases of the junction unmatched. The data were obtained in a study of CD8+ T cells in alopecia areata. General study results and limits: Across lesional scalp, and particularly alopecia totalis/universalis, clonality surpassed that of normal scalp. Sequencing of scalp samples also captures resident alphabeta T cells of normal skin.

RNA extraction was followed by reverse transcription into cDNA, which acted as the sequencing template. Measured with immunoSEQ multiplex PCR; TCRdb has only the in-frame clones, and not every one. The sample includes 150,000 to 200,000 clones, around 54% of them seen just once. The receptor was isolated from a human donor in good health. Sequencing input: CD4+ T cells sorted from blood. The genes are TRBV5-1 and TRBJ2-3; 9 bases align to TRBD1. Here the CDR3 DNA reads TGCGCCAGCAGCTTGGGAGTCGGGACAGGGTATGCGGAGAGCACAGATACGCAGTATTTT. This codes for CASSLGVGTGYAESTDTQYF.